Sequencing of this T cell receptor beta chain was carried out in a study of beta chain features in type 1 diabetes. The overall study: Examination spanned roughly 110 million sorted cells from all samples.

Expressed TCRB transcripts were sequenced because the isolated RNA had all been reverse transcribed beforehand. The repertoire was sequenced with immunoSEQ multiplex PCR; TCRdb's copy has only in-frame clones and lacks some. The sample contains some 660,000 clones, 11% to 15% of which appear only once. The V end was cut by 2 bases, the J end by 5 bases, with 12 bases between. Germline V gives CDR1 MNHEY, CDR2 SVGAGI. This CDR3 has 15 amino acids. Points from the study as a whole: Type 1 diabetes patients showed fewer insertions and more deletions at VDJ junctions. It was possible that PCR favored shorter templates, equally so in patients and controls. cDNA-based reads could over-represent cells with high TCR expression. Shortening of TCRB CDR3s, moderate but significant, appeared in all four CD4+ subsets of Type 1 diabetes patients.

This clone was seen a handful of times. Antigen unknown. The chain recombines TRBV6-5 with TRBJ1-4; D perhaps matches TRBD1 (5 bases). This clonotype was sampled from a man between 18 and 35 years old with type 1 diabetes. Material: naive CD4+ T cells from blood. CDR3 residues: CASSYGTRGNEKLFF. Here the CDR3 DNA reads TGTGCCAGCAGTTACGGCACCCGGGGGAATGAAAAACTGTTTTTT.